Reported below is one T cell receptor beta chain. Its specificity is not known. This sample is part of a study of cytomegalovirus exposure and HLA in healthy donors. Trimming took off 3 bases at V and 9 bases at J, with 18 bases between the two ends. This CDR3 spans 15 amino acids. Germline assignment: CDR1 LNHDA and CDR2 SQIVND (reference sequence). The primer mix had 60 Vbeta and 13 Jbeta primers. The protocol was immunoSEQ multiplex PCR, while the TCRdb copy is restricted to in-frame clones and leaves out a portion. The sample has fewer than 200,000 clones; 75% are singletons. Study conclusions and caveats: The authors listed 150 to 200 TCR beta chains as cytomegalovirus-associated. A previous analysis found most TCR beta V segments productive roughly 87% or roughly 30% of the time. In a later analysis, at a false discovery rate of 0.05, 16,951 TCR beta sequences matched HLA alleles. An observed cluster of highly shared sequence variants was recorded as a likely sequencing artifact.

Input material: PBMCs. The origin of this receptor is a female donor in good health and CMV-seronegative. The rearrangement links TRBV19 to TRBJ2-4; perhaps TRBD2 as D (6 bases). The CDR3 nucleotides read TGTGCCAGTAGTATTACAGGCAGCCCCGGGGGCATTCAGTACTTC. Its translation is CASSITGSPGGIQYF.